This is a list of T cell receptor beta chains from one sample in a study of blood T cells in healthy people across ages. Each CDR3 protein is one row after TCRdb ran MiXCR on the 5' RACE reads. The sample has about 1.8 million distinct CDR3 sequences; about 50% are singletons. Sequenced: blood. The receptors stem from a woman in her thirties or forties in good health. Both conserved end residues are trimmed from each CDR3. Fields, in order: CDR3 protein, J gene, clone size, V gene. Not every row has a clone size; where given, it reads once, few, many or a size class.

cdr3_aa: ASTGLAGGHRTDTQY; j_call: TRBJ2-3; clone_size: .; v_call: TRBV6-2/TRBV6-3
cdr3_aa: ASSRTGETYGYT; j_call: TRBJ1-2; clone_size: few; v_call: TRBV12-3/TRBV12-4
cdr3_aa: ASSPSPGAGIDYT; j_call: TRBJ1-2; clone_size: .; v_call: TRBV14
cdr3_aa: ASSRSGTGVGETQY; j_call: TRBJ2-5; clone_size: .; v_call: TRBV4-3
cdr3_aa: ASSADRVRDGYT; j_call: TRBJ1-2; clone_size: .; v_call: TRBV7-6
cdr3_aa: ASSTNPQGIDGYT; j_call: TRBJ1-2; clone_size: .; v_call: TRBV6-5
cdr3_aa: ASSWTGKSDTQY; j_call: TRBJ2-3; clone_size: .; v_call: TRBV5-1
cdr3_aa: ATSRAGTGVGYT; j_call: TRBJ1-2; clone_size: .; v_call: TRBV15
cdr3_aa: ASSQTGTGNREQY; j_call: TRBJ2-7; clone_size: .; v_call: TRBV28
cdr3_aa: ASSYGSGGPNEQF; j_call: TRBJ2-1; clone_size: .; v_call: TRBV6-5
cdr3_aa: ASSPPGTSGIYEQY; j_call: .; clone_size: .; v_call: TRBV28
cdr3_aa: ASSLNVAWGTDTQY; j_call: TRBJ2-3; clone_size: .; v_call: TRBV7-3
cdr3_aa: ASSPPEGWPPTYEQY; j_call: .; clone_size: .; v_call: TRBV3-1
cdr3_aa: ASSLHYTDYEQY; j_call: TRBJ2-7; clone_size: once; v_call: TRBV4-3
cdr3_aa: ASSYSLAGDNEQF; j_call: TRBJ2-1; clone_size: once; v_call: TRBV6-5
cdr3_aa: ASSLESGGSNYGYT; j_call: TRBJ1-2; clone_size: few; v_call: TRBV11-2
cdr3_aa: SANPRGLKYEQY; j_call: TRBJ2-7; clone_size: .; v_call: TRBV20-1
cdr3_aa: ASSREGLQSQEAQY; j_call: TRBJ2-5; clone_size: .; v_call: TRBV7-9
cdr3_aa: ATSREEGLREKLF; j_call: TRBJ1-4; clone_size: .; v_call: TRBV15
cdr3_aa: SARRSTGRNTEAF; j_call: TRBJ1-1; clone_size: once; v_call: TRBV20-1
cdr3_aa: ASRINGGDLGQF; j_call: TRBJ2-1; clone_size: .; v_call: TRBV7-2
cdr3_aa: ASRSLIELEEKLF; j_call: TRBJ1-4; clone_size: .; v_call: TRBV6-5
cdr3_aa: ASSDLGQSYNEQF; j_call: TRBJ2-1; clone_size: .; v_call: TRBV2
cdr3_aa: ASNSRTIPPYGYT; j_call: TRBJ1-2; clone_size: .; v_call: TRBV12-3/TRBV12-4
cdr3_aa: ASSSSWGASNEQF; j_call: TRBJ2-1; clone_size: once; v_call: TRBV7-2
cdr3_aa: AISGTASTDTQY; j_call: TRBJ2-3; clone_size: few; v_call: TRBV10-3
cdr3_aa: ASSLGSIGYT; j_call: TRBJ1-2; clone_size: few; v_call: TRBV28
cdr3_aa: ASSLGAGLTSNQPQH; j_call: TRBJ1-5; clone_size: few; v_call: TRBV7-9
cdr3_aa: AISDQGRADTQY; j_call: TRBJ2-3; clone_size: .; v_call: TRBV10-3
cdr3_aa: ASSLRPGVSDGYT; j_call: TRBJ1-2; clone_size: .; v_call: TRBV14